These 21 T cell receptor beta chains were sequenced from one sample in a study of CXCR3-negative and CXCR3-positive naive CD8 T cells. Whole-study results and caveats: Hydrophobicity was higher for TRB CDR3s found in CXCR3-positive naive cells than in CXCR3-negative naive cells.

No antigen has been identified for these receptors. 5' RACE that incorporated UMI labels was used to prepare the TRB cDNA libraries. TCRdb reprocessed the 5' RACE reads; each CDR3 protein has one entry and no DNA is given. With approximately 96,000 distinct CDR3 sequences in the sample, the ten largest clones hold 0.95% to 1.4%. Sequences were obtained from naive CXCR3+ CD8+ T cells from blood. Subset denoted: CD45RO-CCR7+CD27+CD95- naive CD8+ T cells expressing CXCR3 (TNR3+). Source of these receptors: a human donor in good health. Some clones in this sample may be carry-over from other donors' samples.

This sequence joins TRBV25-1 and TRBJ1-5. This CDR3 has 13 residues. Germline loops: CDR1 MGHDK, CDR2 SYGVNS. The CDR3 reads CASSENSHQPQHF.

V and J are TRBV29-1 and TRBJ2-1; no DNA is available, so the TRBD1 call from TCRdb remains unchecked. CDR1 is SQVTM and CDR2 is ANQGSEA in the germline V gene. This CDR3 region has 13 residues. The CDR3 sequence: CSVRDVLSHEQFF.

This CDR3 reads CATSDRQGSYEQYF. The chain carries TRBV24-1 and TRBJ2-7; TCRdb indicates TRBD1, and absent DNA this call remains unverified. The CDR3 is 14 amino acids. Germline V gene lookup returns CDR1 KGHDR and CDR2 SFDVKD.

The rearrangement uses TRBV7-9 and TRBJ2-7; TCRdb picks TRBD1, but there is no DNA to check that call. This CDR3 contains 13 residues. Looked up from germline, CDR1 is SEHNR and CDR2 is FQNEAQ (reference sequence). The CDR3: CASSLVGQYEQYF. The complete variable domain, with remaining parts taken from reference TRBV7-9 and TRBJ2-7, reads DTGVSQNPRHKITKRGQNVTFRCDPISEHNRLYWYRQTLGQGPEFLTYFQNEAQLEKSRLLSDRFSAERPKGSFSTLEIQRTEQGDSAMYLCASSLVGQYEQYFGPGTRLTVT.

The chain links TRBV7-9 to TRBJ2-1. CDR3 length equals 16 residues. From germline, CDR1 is SEHNR and CDR2 FQNEAQ (reference sequence). The CDR3 region is CASSARGGSSYNEQFF.

V gene TRBV27 combines with J gene TRBJ1-1; TCRdb's D call, TRBD1, is unchecked because there is no DNA. The germline CDR1 and CDR2 sequences are MNHEY and SMNVEV (reference sequence). The CDR3 is made up of 16 amino acids. The CDR3: CASSLVRRGSGTEAFF.

V gene TRBV29-1 combines with J gene TRBJ2-5; TCRdb proposes TRBD1, but this gene call is untestable without DNA. The germline gives CDR1 SQVTM, CDR2 ANQGSEA. The CDR3 length is 13 residues. The CDR3 loop is CSVDPGAQGAQYF.

The gene calls are TRBV5-6 and TRBJ2-1; absent DNA, TCRdb's TRBD2 call cannot be checked. CDR1 is SGHDT and CDR2 is YYEEEE in the germline V gene. The CDR3 spans 15 residues. The CDR3 sequence: CASSRGVGAYNEQFF.

V usage is TRBV6-2 or TRBV6-3 and J usage is TRBJ2-7; TCRdb's D gene call, TRBD1, goes unchecked for lack of DNA. CDR3 length equals 14 residues. CDR1 and CDR2 (germline): MNHEY, SVGEGT. The CDR3 sequence is CASSHRDKSYEQYF.

The rearrangement links TRBV13 to TRBJ2-3; TCRdb's D call of TRBD2 is untestable without DNA. Germline V gene lookup returns CDR1 PRHDT and CDR2 FYEKMQ (reference sequence). The length of the CDR3 is 17 residues. This CDR3 reads CASSLGDSGGAADTQYF.

The genes are TRBV9 and TRBJ2-7; TCRdb indicates TRBD1, and absent DNA this call remains unverified. This CDR3 region has 16 residues. Germline values: CDR1 SGDLS, CDR2 YYNGEE. The CDR3 reads CASSPPFGTETYEQYF. The full variable domain, completed using reference TRBV9 and TRBJ2-7, is DSGVTQTPKHLITATGQRVTLRCSPRSGDLSVYWYQQSLDQGLQFLIQYYNGEERAKGNILERFSAQQFPDLHSELNLSSLELGDSALYFCASSPPFGTETYEQYFGPGTRLTVT.

The genes are TRBV6-2 or TRBV6-3 and TRBJ2-1; the TRBD1 assignment by TCRdb is unverifiable without DNA. This CDR3 contains 14 residues. Germline loops: CDR1 MNHEY, CDR2 SVGEGT. This chain's CDR3 is CASSYFMGGDEQFF.

The rearrangement links TRBV29-1 to TRBJ1-2; no DNA is available, so the TRBD1 call from TCRdb remains unchecked. CDR3 length: 12 residues. Germline V gives CDR1 SQVTM, CDR2 ANQGSEA. This CDR3 reads CSVDGGNYGYTF. The full variable domain, completed using reference TRBV29-1 and TRBJ1-2, is SAVISQKPSRDICQRGTSLTIQCQVDSQVTMMFWYRQQPGQSLTLIATANQGSEATYESGFVIDKFPISRPNLTFSTLTVSNMSPEDSSIYLCSVDGGNYGYTFGSGTRLTVV.

The V gene is TRBV7-9, the J gene TRBJ2-1; there is no DNA to check the TCRdb D call of TRBD1. CDR1 and CDR2 from the germline V gene are SEHNR and FQNEAQ (reference sequence). The CDR3 length is 17 residues. The CDR3 sequence: CASRRSLWTGGYNEQFF. Drawing the rest from reference TRBV7-9 and TRBJ2-1, the complete variable domain is DTGVSQNPRHKITKRGQNVTFRCDPISEHNRLYWYRQTLGQGPEFLTYFQNEAQLEKSRLLSDRFSAERPKGSFSTLEIQRTEQGDSAMYLCASRRSLWTGGYNEQFFGPGTRLTVL.

V and J are TRBV27 and TRBJ2-5; the D gene TCRdb calls, TRBD1, cannot be checked with no DNA. There are 13 residues in the CDR3. CDR1 and CDR2 from the germline V gene are MNHEY and SMNVEV (reference sequence). The CDR3 is CASTGQGVETQYF.

The CDR3 sequence is CASSLPSGTKETQYF. This chain uses TRBV28 with TRBJ2-5; without DNA, the TCRdb call of TRBD2 cannot be checked. The CDR3 loop spans 15 amino acids. Looked up from germline, CDR1 is MDHEN and CDR2 is SYDVKM.

This chain joins TRBV7-2 and TRBJ1-2. The CDR3 consists of 15 residues. Germline lookup yields CDR1 SGHTA and CDR2 FQGNSA. The CDR3 loop is CASNLPRAPNYGYTF.

This chain joins TRBV12-3 or TRBV12-4 and TRBJ2-3. CDR3 length equals 11 residues. CDR3 loop: CASRGPDTQYF.

This chain joins TRBV7-9 and TRBJ2-7; TCRdb outputs TRBD2, but without DNA this stays unchecked. The CDR3 has 14 amino acids. Germline CDR1 SEHNR, CDR2 FQNEAQ (reference sequence). The CDR3 here is CASSPWRENHEQYF.

The chain joins TRBV5-5 to TRBJ2-7. The CDR3 spans 14 residues. Germline V gene lookup returns CDR1 SGHKS and CDR2 YYEKEE (reference sequence). The CDR3 sequence is CASSFLDGSYEQYF. Using reference TRBV5-5 and TRBJ2-7 for the parts outside the CDR3, the full variable domain is DAGVTQSPTHLIKTRGQQVTLRCSPISGHKSVSWYQQVLGQGPQFIFQYYEKEERGRGNFPDRFSARQFPNYSSELNVNALLLGDSALYLCASSFLDGSYEQYFGPGTRLTVT.

V is TRBV20-1 and J is TRBJ1-1; the TCRdb call, TRBD1, lacks DNA for checking. Per germline, CDR1 DFQATT and CDR2 SNEGSKA (reference sequence). The CDR3 runs to 19 residues. CDR3 protein: CSARDLGVGRDPGRAEAFF.